The 18 T cell receptor beta chains presented below share a single source sample, sequenced in a study of CD8 T cells in ankylosing spondylitis. From the 5' RACE reads, TCRdb called clonotypes with MiXCR, one entry per CDR3 protein. The sample includes some 350,000 distinct CDR3 sequences, roughly 14% of them seen just once. The sequencing sample was made of blood, either unsorted or a sorted T cell fraction (not recorded which). These receptors came from a male donor with ankylosing spondylitis or in good health (not recorded which).

This chain joins TRBV20-1 and TRBJ1-6; tentative D call: TRBD1 (5 bases). The CDR3 loop spans 14 amino acids. Germline V CDR1 and CDR2: DFQATT, SNEGSKA (reference sequence). V was clipped by 3 bases and J by 6 bases, with 12 bases between them. CDR3 sequence reads: CSASRDVVNSPLHF. The CDR3 DNA reads as TGCAGTGCTAGTCGGGACGTCGTTAATTCACCCCTCCACTTT.

The table lists this clonotype with a few counts. The chain combines TRBV18 with TRBJ2-2; the D is unclear. This CDR3 spans 16 amino acids. V was shortened by 2 bases and J by 5 bases, with 15 bases between the two germline ends. CDR1 is KGHSH and CDR2 is LQKENI in the germline V gene. CDR3 nucleotide sequence: TGTGCCAGCTCACCAAAGGGCCCGGGCGTAACCGGGGAGCTGTTTTTT. It codes for CASSPKGPGVTGELFF.

There are a few counts of this clonotype. CDR3 DNA sequence: TGCGCCAGCCGCGGATTTATGGGGGACAGGGTGTACACCGGGGAGCTGTTTTTT. Protein sequence: CASRGFMGDRVYTGELFF. The chain has TRBV5-1 and TRBJ2-2; 9 bases agree with TRBD1. Trimming took 7 bases from V and 3 from J; bases not matched to a gene: 16. Germline assignment: CDR1 SGHRS and CDR2 YFSETQ. The CDR3 totals 18 residues.

This clonotype has more than one count but fewer than ten. This sequence joins TRBV10-2 and TRBJ2-2; TRBD1 or TRBD2 may be the D gene (5 bases each). The CDR3 sequence is 15 residues long. Germline V gene sequence: CDR1 WSHSY, CDR2 SAAADI. V shed 2 bases and J shed 5 bases, with 12 bases lying between them. The CDR3 loop reads CASSEPGPGTGELFF. In nucleotides, the CDR3 is TGCGCCAGCAGTGAGCCGGGACCCGGAACCGGGGAGCTGTTTTTT.

This clonotype was detected ten times or more. The chain links TRBV10-3 to TRBJ1-5, with D maybe TRBD1 (5 bases). In germline, CDR1 is ENHRY, CDR2 SYGVKD. The CDR3 is 15 amino acids. The ends were cut back, 10 bases at V and 3 bases at J, with 19 bases in the middle. CDR3 coding DNA: TGTGCCACCAGCCCCGGCAGGGAGGCCAATCAGCCCCAGCATTTT. This sequence encodes CATSPGREANQPQHF.

At least ten counts were recorded for this clonotype. The chain joins TRBV7-2 to TRBJ1-3, with D perhaps TRBD1 (6 bases). Germline V gives CDR1 SGHTA, CDR2 FQGNSA. This CDR3 has 16 residues. Between the trimmed V and J ends, which lost 0 bases and 3 bases, there was a span of 12 bases. CDR3 nucleotide sequence: TGTGCCAGCAGCTTAGCGCCTCGGGACATTGGAAACACCATATATTTT. It specifies CASSLAPRDIGNTIYF.

V usage is TRBV7-2 and J usage is TRBJ2-3; D remains unclear. The CDR3 extends over 14 amino acids. Germline values: CDR1 SGHTA, CDR2 FQGNSA. Trimming took off 0 bases at V and 4 bases at J, with 8 bases between the two ends. CDR3 protein: CASSLALLSDTQYF. CDR3 bases: TGTGCCAGCAGCTTAGCTCTACTATCAGATACGCAGTATTTT. Using reference TRBV7-2 and TRBJ2-3 for the parts outside the CDR3, the full variable domain is GAGVSQSPSNKVTEKGKDVELRCDPISGHTALYWYRQSLGQGLEFLIYFQGNSAPDKSGLPSDRFSAERTGGSVSTLTIQRTQQEDSAVYLCASSLALLSDTQYFGPGTRLTVL.

In DNA, the CDR3 is TGCAGCGTTGGACCTTCACAGGGGGCGAACACCGGGGAGCTGTTTTTT. The encoded protein is CSVGPSQGANTGELFF. The V gene is TRBV29-1, the J gene TRBJ2-2; 8 bases are a match to TRBD1. Germline-derived CDR1 and CDR2 are SQVTM and ANQGSEA. V lost 4 bases and J lost 0; bases outside the gene matches: 7. The CDR3 consists of 16 residues.

This clonotype was seen a handful of times. The J gene is TRBJ1-5, the V gene TRBV20-1, with 10 bases matching TRBD1. V lost 5 bases and J lost 3; bases outside the gene matches: 7. There are 15 residues in the CDR3. CDR1 and CDR2 (germline): DFQATT, SNEGSKA (reference sequence). CDR3 bases: TGCAGTGCTTCCCCCGGGACAGGGGACAATCAGCCCCAGCATTTT. Its protein product is CSASPGTGDNQPQHF.

This clonotype was detected many times. The chain links TRBV15 to TRBJ2-5, with TRBD2 identical over 8 bases. From germline, CDR1 is LNHNV and CDR2 YYDKDF (reference sequence). The CDR3 loop spans 17 amino acids. Trimming removed 0 bases from V and 5 bases from J; junction bases left unmatched: 11. The CDR3 is CATSRDLPGGPEETQYF. CDR3 DNA sequence: TGTGCCACCAGCAGAGACCTTCCGGGAGGGCCTGAGGAGACCCAGTACTTC. The full variable domain, with the rest looked up from reference TRBV15 and TRBJ2-5, is DAMVIQNPRYQVTQFGKPVTLSCSQTLNHNVMYWYQQKSSQAPKLLFHYYDKDFNNEADTPDNFQSRRPNTSFCFLDIRSPGLGDTAMYLCATSRDLPGGPEETQYFGPGTRLLVL.

The rearrangement joins TRBV7-9 to TRBJ2-5; perhaps TRBD2 as D (6 bases). This CDR3 has 16 amino acids. With 2 bases removed from V and 4 bases from J, the gap between germline ends came to 17 bases. Germline CDR1 reads SEHNR; CDR2 reads FQNEAQ (reference sequence). CDR3 protein: CASSLPRAGGRETQYF. In DNA form, the CDR3 reads TGTGCCAGCAGCTTACCCAGGGCCGGGGGAAGAGAGACCCAGTACTTC. The variable domain in full, completed from reference TRBV7-9 and TRBJ2-5, reads DTGVSQNPRHKITKRGQNVTFRCDPISEHNRLYWYRQTLGQGPEFLTYFQNEAQLEKSRLLSDRFSAERPKGSFSTLEIQRTEQGDSAMYLCASSLPRAGGRETQYFGPGTRLLVL.

This clonotype showed up just a few times. The V call is TRBV5-1, the J call TRBJ2-7; the D is unclear. This CDR3 has 14 amino acids. CDR1 is SGHRS, CDR2 YFSETQ, per germline. The V gene lost 0 bases and the J gene lost 5 bases, with 12 bases spanning the gap. CDR3 amino acids: CASSLERPSDEQYF. DNA of the CDR3: TGCGCCAGCAGCTTGGAGCGTCCGAGCGACGAGCAGTACTTC.

This clonotype was found many times. The chain has TRBV12-3 or TRBV12-4 and TRBJ1-5, with TRBD1 matching over 8 bases. V shed 5 bases, J shed 5 bases, and the junction held 5 bases outside the gene matches. The CDR3 length is 14 residues. The CDR3 here is CASSPDRGDQPQHF. The CDR3 nucleotides are TGTGCCAGCAGTCCCGACAGGGGCGATCAGCCCCAGCATTTT.

Only a few counts were recorded for this clonotype. J is TRBJ1-2 and V is TRBV29-1; D ambiguous. The V end was cut by 3 bases, the J end by 1 base, with 9 bases between. Germline V lookup: CDR1 SQVTM, CDR2 ANQGSEA. The CDR3 spans 13 residues. For the CDR3, the DNA is TGCAGCGTTGAGGCCGGACTTAACTATGGCTACACCTTC. Amino acids: CSVEAGLNYGYTF.

V is TRBV12-3 or TRBV12-4 and J is TRBJ2-1; 7 positions match TRBD2. Trimming cost V 11 bases and J 5 bases; bases outside gene matches: 24. CDR3 length: 18 amino acids. The CDR3 here is CACCPYSGHPKTNNEQFF. CDR3 coding DNA: TGTGCCTGCTGTCCTTATAGCGGGCACCCCAAAACAAACAATGAGCAGTTCTTC.

The chain combines TRBV5-1 with TRBJ2-1; TRBD2 agrees at 8 bases. J was trimmed by 4 bases and V by 0 bases; bases with no gene match: 9. Germline assignment: CDR1 SGHRS and CDR2 YFSETQ. The CDR3 contains 17 residues. The CDR3 protein is CASSLGVTSGPYNEQFF. The CDR3 DNA reads TGCGCCAGCAGCTTGGGTGTCACTAGCGGACCATACAATGAGCAGTTCTTC.

This clonotype came up a few times. The V gene is TRBV27, the J gene TRBJ2-3; 10 bases map to TRBD2. The ends lost 6 bases at V and 2 bases at J; junction bases unmatched: 11. CDR1 MNHEY and CDR2 SMNVEV come from the germline V gene (reference sequence). CDR3 length: 17 residues. The CDR3 spells CASSNLAGESPTDTQYF. CDR3 sequence (DNA): TGTGCCAGCAGCAATCTAGCGGGGGAAAGTCCCACAGATACGCAGTATTTT.

This chain joins TRBV12-3 or TRBV12-4 and TRBJ1-6; 8 nucleotides line up with TRBD1. The length of the CDR3 is 14 residues. V was clipped by 5 bases and J by 9 bases; unmatched bases: 6. CDR3 loop: CASSAQGEGSPLHF. In DNA, the CDR3 is TGTGCCAGCAGTGCACAGGGGGAAGGTTCACCCCTCCACTTT.